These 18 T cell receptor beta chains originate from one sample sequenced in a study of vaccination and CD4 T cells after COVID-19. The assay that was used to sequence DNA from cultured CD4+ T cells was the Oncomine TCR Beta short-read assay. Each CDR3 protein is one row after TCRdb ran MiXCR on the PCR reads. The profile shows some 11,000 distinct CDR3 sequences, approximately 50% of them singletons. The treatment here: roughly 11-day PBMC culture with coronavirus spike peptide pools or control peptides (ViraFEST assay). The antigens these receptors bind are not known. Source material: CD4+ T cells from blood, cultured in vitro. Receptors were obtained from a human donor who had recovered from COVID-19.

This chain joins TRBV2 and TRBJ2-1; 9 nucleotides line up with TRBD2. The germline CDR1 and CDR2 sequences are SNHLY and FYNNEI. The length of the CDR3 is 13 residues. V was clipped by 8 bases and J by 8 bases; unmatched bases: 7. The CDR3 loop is CASEGLAIYEQFF. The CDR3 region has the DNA TGTGCCAGCGAGGGACTAGCAATTTATGAGCAGTTCTTC.

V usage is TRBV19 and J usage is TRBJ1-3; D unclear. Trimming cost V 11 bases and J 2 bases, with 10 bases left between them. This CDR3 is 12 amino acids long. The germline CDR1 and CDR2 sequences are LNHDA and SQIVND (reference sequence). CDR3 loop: CASQRTGNTIYF. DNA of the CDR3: TGTGCCTCACAGCGTACTGGAAACACCATATATTTT.

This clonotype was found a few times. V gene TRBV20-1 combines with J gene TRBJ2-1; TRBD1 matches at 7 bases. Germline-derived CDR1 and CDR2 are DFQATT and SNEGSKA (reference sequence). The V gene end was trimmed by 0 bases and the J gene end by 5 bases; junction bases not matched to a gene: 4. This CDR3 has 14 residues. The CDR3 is CSARDRTGHNEQFF. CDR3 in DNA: TGCAGTGCTAGAGATCGGACAGGCCACAATGAGCAGTTCTTC.

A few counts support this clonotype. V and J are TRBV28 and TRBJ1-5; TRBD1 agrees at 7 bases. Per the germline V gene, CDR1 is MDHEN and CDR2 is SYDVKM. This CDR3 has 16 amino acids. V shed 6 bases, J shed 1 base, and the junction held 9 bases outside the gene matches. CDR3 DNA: TGTGCCAGCAGACAGGGGAGGAGTGGGAGCAATCAGCCCCAGCATTTT. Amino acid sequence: CASRQGRSGSNQPQHF.

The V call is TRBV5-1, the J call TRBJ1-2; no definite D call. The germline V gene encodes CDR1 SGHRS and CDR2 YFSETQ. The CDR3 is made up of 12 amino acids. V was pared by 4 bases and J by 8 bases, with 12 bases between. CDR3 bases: TGCGCCAGCAGCCCCAATGCGGAGGGCTACACCTTC. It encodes CASSPNAEGYTF.

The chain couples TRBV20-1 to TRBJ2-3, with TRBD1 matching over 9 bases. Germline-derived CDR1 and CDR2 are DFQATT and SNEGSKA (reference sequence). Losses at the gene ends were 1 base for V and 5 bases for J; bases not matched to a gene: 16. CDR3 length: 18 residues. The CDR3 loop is CSARASWAVRDRVDTQYF. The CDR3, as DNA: TGCAGTGCTAGAGCCTCTTGGGCTGTTAGGGACAGGGTAGATACGCAGTATTTT.

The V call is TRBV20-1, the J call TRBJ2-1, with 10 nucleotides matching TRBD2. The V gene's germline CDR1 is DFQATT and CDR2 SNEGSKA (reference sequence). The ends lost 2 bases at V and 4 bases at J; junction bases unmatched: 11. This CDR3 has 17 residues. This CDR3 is CSARKPSGRGGYNEQFF. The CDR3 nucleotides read TGCAGTGCTAGAAAGCCTAGCGGGAGAGGAGGGTACAATGAGCAGTTCTTC.

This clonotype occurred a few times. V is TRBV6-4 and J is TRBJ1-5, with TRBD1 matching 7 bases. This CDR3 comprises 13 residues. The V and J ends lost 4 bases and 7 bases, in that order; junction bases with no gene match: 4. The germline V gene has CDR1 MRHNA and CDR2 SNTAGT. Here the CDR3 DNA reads TGTGCCAGCAGTGCCGACAGGGCCCAGCCCCAGCATTTT. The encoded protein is CASSADRAQPQHF.

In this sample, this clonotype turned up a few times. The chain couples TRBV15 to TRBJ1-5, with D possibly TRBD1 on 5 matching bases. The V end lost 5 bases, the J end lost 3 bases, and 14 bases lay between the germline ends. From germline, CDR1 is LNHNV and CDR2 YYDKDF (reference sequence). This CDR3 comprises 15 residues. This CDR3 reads CATSAGRDPNQPQHF. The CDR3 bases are TGTGCCACCAGCGCAGGGAGAGACCCCAATCAGCCCCAGCATTTT.

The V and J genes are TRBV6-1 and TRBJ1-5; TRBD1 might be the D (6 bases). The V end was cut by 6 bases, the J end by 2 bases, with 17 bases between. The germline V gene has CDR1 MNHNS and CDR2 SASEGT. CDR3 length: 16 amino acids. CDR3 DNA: TGTGCCAGCAGAAAACTAACAGGGTGGGGCAATCAGCCCCAGCATTTT. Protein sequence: CASRKLTGWGNQPQHF.

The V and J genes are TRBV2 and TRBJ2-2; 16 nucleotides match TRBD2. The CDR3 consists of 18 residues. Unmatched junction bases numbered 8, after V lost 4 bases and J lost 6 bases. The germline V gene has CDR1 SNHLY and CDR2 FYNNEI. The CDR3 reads CASSVGLAGGPGAGELFF. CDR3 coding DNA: TGTGCCAGCAGTGTGGGACTAGCGGGAGGGCCGGGAGCCGGGGAGCTGTTTTTT.

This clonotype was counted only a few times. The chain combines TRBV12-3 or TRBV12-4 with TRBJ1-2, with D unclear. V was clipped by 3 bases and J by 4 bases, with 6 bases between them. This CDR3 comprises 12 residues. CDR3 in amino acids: CASSFSSYGYTF. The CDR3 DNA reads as TGTGCCAGCAGTTTTAGCTCCTATGGCTACACCTTC.

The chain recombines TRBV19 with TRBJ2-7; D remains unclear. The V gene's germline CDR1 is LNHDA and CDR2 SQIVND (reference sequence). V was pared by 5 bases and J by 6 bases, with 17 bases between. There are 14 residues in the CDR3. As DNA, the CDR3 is TGTGCCAGTAGTTTCGCCGGATCTTTAGGCGAGCAGTACTTC. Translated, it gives CASSFAGSLGEQYF.

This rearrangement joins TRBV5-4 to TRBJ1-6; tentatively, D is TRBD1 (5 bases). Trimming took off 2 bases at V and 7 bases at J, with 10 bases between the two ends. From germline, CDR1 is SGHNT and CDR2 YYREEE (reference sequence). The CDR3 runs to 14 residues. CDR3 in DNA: TGTGCCAGCAGCTTCCCAGGGTCGAATTCACCCCTCCACTTT. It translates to CASSFPGSNSPLHF. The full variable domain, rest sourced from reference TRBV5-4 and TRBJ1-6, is ETGVTQSPTHLIKTRGQQVTLRCSSQSGHNTVSWYQQALGQGPQFIFQYYREEENGRGNFPPRFSGLQFPNYSSELNVNALELDDSALYLCASSFPGSNSPLHFGNGTRLTVT.

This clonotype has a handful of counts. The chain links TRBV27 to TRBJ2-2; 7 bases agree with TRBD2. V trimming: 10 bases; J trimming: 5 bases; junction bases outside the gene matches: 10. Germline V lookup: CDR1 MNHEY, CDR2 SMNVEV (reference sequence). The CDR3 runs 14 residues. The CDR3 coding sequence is TGTGCCACCAAAACCGGGACTACAACCGGGGAGCTGTTTTTT. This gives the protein CATKTGTTTGELFF.

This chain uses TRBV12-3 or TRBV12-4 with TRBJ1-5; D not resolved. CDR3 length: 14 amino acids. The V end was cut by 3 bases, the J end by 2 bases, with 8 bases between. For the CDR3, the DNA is TGTGCCAGCAGTTTCAGCTGGGGCAATCAGCCCCAGCATTTT. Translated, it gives CASSFSWGNQPQHF.

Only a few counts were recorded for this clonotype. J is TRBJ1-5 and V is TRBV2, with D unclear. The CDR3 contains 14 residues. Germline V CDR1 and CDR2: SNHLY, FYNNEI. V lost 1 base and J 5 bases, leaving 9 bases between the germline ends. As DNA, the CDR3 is TGTGCCAGCAGTGAAGGGTGGCAGCATCAGCCCCAGCATTTT. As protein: CASSEGWQHQPQHF.

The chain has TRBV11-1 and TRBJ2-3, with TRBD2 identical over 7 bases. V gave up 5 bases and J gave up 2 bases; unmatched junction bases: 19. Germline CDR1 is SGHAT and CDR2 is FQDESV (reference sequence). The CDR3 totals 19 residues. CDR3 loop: CASSPEGWGSGRNTDTQYF. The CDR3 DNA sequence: TGTGCCAGCAGCCCGGAGGGGTGGGGTAGCGGGCGGAACACAGATACGCAGTATTTT.